This TCR beta chain was retrieved from a study of shared clonotypes between healthy human individuals (dated by TCRdb to about 2020). Concerning the study at large: The cohort comprised a couple of women and a few men aged 18 to 49 years. To estimate repertoire size and how much clonotype sharing occurs between individuals, the study deeply sequenced the blood TCR repertoires of five or six healthy adults. For each donor, CD4 naive and CD4 memory were each given three plates, CD8 naive was given two plates, and CD8 memory was given one plate. Per donor, leukapheresis produced somewhere between about 0.94 and 9.5 billion PBMCs. To increase sequencing depth and limit assay-specific biases, different laboratories used diverse techniques to prepare libraries and sequence TCR repertoires.

TCR CDR3 regions were amplified from genomic DNA by multiplex PCR using the deep immunoSEQ assay. Genomic DNA extracted from each cell subset was distributed evenly over all wells of several immunoSEQ 96-well plates, and each plate served as one replicate. For sorted subsets, around 0.2 ug of genomic DNA, equivalent to roughly 30,000 T cell genomes, went into each replicate PCR. Purified libraries were quantified with a Qubit 3.0 fluorometer, sized on a Bioanalyzer 2100, and re-quantified with the KAPA Library Quantification kit. Each immunoSEQ 96-well plate was sequenced on its own single-read 150-cycle Illumina NextSeq 550 flow cell. From the authors' description of their analysis: Because the immunoSEQ output included only junctional sequences and no quality scores, the filtering could not be the same as the filtering used for full-length reads. Sequences were annotated with PyIR, a Python wrapper for IgBLAST v1.9, and V/J genes and CDR3 were assigned using IMGT germline references. Any read was removed if the V/J assignment was weak (E-value above 1e-6), the CDR3 was missing, or the read contained stop codons, out-of-frame junctions, or ambiguous translated residues. A V3J clonotype was defined by an identical inferred V gene, J gene, and CDR3 amino acid sequence. Percentage overlap between repertoires was computed as shared unique clonotypes divided by the size of the smaller repertoire. RTK rarefaction, the Chao1 estimator, and Recon v2.1 estimates of unobserved clonotypes were used to assess repertoire richness. OLGA was used to compute generation probabilities for all TCRbeta clonotypes that the gDNA method yielded from a handful of donors. What TCRdb holds here is the immuneACCESS table cut down to in-frame rearrangements. Part of the clones is not present; checked against another copy, under half of the missing clones reflect an unresolved V gene, and the others are unexplained. The DNA gave D and trimming, while V, J and clone size come from that table. The table for this sample lists about 1.5 million clones; approximately 98% of them were counted only once. 0.4% to 0.55% of the sample rests with the top ten.

What the research found in general, with its limitations: Naive subsets generally had larger estimated clonotype richness than memory subsets. Higher generation probabilities were observed for clonotypes shared by all four sorted-subset donors than for non-shared clonotypes. Sampling was restricted to blood, and TCR repertoires in tissue are likely to differ from TCR repertoires in blood. Based on pairwise subsampling, the degree of clonotype sharing among donors was expected to be affected by sequencing depth. About 5% of naive CD4, around 3.6% of naive CD8, 2.3% of memory CD4, and around 0.4% of memory CD8 clonotypes were shared across a few donors. The genetic and exposure-history diversity represented was limited by the small number of donors. Rarefaction of sorted-subset datasets indicated incomplete sequencing despite the large sequencing depth.

V is reduced by 1 base and J by 3 bases, leaving a spacing of 16 bases between them. Taken from cysteine to phenylalanine, the CDR3 has 16 residues. Just the 48-base CDR3 DNA is kept, in frame starting at base 1. Sequences SGHVS (CDR1) and FNYEAQ (CDR2) are obtained from the germline V gene. As for this clone: Which antigen it targets is not known. No clone much larger than this one lies a single base away; base qualities are absent.

Healthy HIV-negative adults with no recently reported acute infections or vaccinations were included as donors. Only Caucasian adults living in Nashville, Tennessee, USA were represented among the donors. CD4+ T cells were enriched through magnetic negative selection, after which naive cells were positively selected on CD45RA and the remaining negative fraction served as the memory subset. Blood was obtained by leukapheresis, after which PBMCs were separated by Ficoll-Histopaque density gradient centrifugation and cryopreserved in liquid nitrogen vapor phase. Analytical flow cytometry was used to check the purity and quantity of each magnetically sorted T cell population. Each sorted fraction had its genomic DNA isolated and then quantified by UV absorbance on a Nanodrop 2000c.

The TCR comes from a man under 40 in good health. Sequenced sample: naive CD4+ T cells sorted from blood. Per the publication, the cell subset or site label means: CD45RA+ positively selected. The chain employs TRBV7-6 and TRBJ2-7; the D call is tentative, TRBD1 or TRBD2, as each matches 6 bases. The bases are TGTGCCAGCAGCTTAGTCTTGGACGGGGGCCACTACGAGCAGTACTTC. It translates to CASSLVLDGGHYEQYF.